This T cell receptor beta chain was observed in a study of cytomegalovirus exposure and HLA in healthy donors. Method: immunoSEQ multiplex PCR; TCRdb's copy keeps in-frame clones and lacks some. The table includes over 100,000 clones, over 75% detected once. The donors formed part of the roughly 120-subject validation cohort, distinct from the 666-subject first cohort. Study-wide results and caveats: The classifier, whose performance was assessed in both the original and validation cohorts, reportedly diagnosed cytomegalovirus status with high specificity and sensitivity. The tendency of first-cohort TCR clusters to co-occur in the 130 or so validation repertoires was identified by a subsequent analysis. Overall, approximately 150 TCR beta chains were annotated as cytomegalovirus-associated.

The length of the CDR3 is 16 residues. V trimming: 0 bases; J trimming: 0 bases; junction bases outside the gene matches: 5. Per germline, CDR1 SGHNT and CDR2 YYREEE (reference sequence). To note about this clone: Its antigen remains unknown.

The rearrangement joins TRBV5-4 to TRBJ1-2; TRBD1 matches at 7 bases. The TCR comes from a woman aged 18-29 years in good health and CMV-seropositive. The sequenced sample was PBMCs. Here the CDR3 DNA reads TGTGCCAGCAGCTTGGGCCCCAGGGGGGCTAACTATGGCTACACCTTC. This gives the protein CASSLGPRGANYGYTF.